This is a list of T cell receptor beta chains from one sample in a study of blood T cell repertoires in COVID-19. Profiled with immunoSEQ multiplex PCR; TCRdb holds only in-frame clones, not every one. The sample yields 250,000 to 300,000 clones, roughly 90% seen once. Specimen: PBMCs or T cells enriched from blood (not recorded which). The receptor source for this set is a woman aged 55-70 years who had recovered from COVID-19. CDR3s include the opening cysteine and the closing phenylalanine or tryptophan. D genes are given only for firm matches. Not every row has a clone size; where given, it reads once, few, many or a size class.

D	size	V	J	CDR3	DNA
TRBD1	.	TRBV14	TRBJ2-2	CASRRTGASGTGELFF	TGTGCCAGCAGACGGACAGGGGCGTCGGGCACCGGGGAGCTGTTTTTT
.	.	TRBV2	TRBJ1-2	CASSALDRPYGYTF	TGTGCCAGCAGTGCTTTGGACAGACCCTATGGCTACACCTTC
.	.	TRBV15	TRBJ1-1	CATSGGWGRNTEAFF	TGTGCCACCAGCGGGGGATGGGGGCGGAACACTGAAGCTTTCTTT
.	.	TRBV11-2	TRBJ2-7	CASSLAGAYEQYF	TGTGCCAGCAGCTTAGCGGGGGCCTACGAGCAGTACTTC
.	.	TRBV11-2	TRBJ2-7	CASSLYGGGYYEQYF	TGTGCCAGCAGCTTATACGGTGGCGGTTACTACGAGCAGTACTTC
.	.	TRBV6-5	TRBJ2-1	CANTKGGFGEQFF	TGTGCCAATACCAAGGGAGGATTTGGTGAGCAGTTCTTC
TRBD1	.	TRBV11-2	TRBJ2-7	CASSPGTGGYEQYF	TGTGCCAGCAGCCCCGGGACAGGGGGCTACGAGCAGTACTTC
TRBD2	once	TRBV9	TRBJ2-1	CASSVGVGGGRGYNEQFF	TGTGCCAGCAGCGTAGGTGTGGGCGGCGGGAGAGGATACAATGAGCAGTTCTTC
.	many	TRBV5-4	TRBJ1-2	CASSHQRGRGYTF	TGTGCCAGCAGCCACCAACGAGGTCGAGGCTACACCTTC
TRBD1	.	TRBV5-1	TRBJ1-4	CASSLDRGLINEKLFF	TGCGCCAGCAGCTTGGACAGGGGGCTCATTAATGAAAAACTGTTTTTT
TRBD2	few	TRBV25-1	TRBJ2-5	CASSEVGLAGLQTQYF	TGTGCCAGCAGTGAAGTAGGACTAGCGGGACTGCAGACCCAGTACTTC
TRBD2	.	TRBV11-2	TRBJ2-7	CASSWTSGRSYEQYF	TGTGCCAGCAGCTGGACTAGCGGGAGGTCCTACGAGCAGTACTTC
.	.	TRBV7-2	TRBJ1-4	CASSLMQTNEKLFF	TGTGCCAGCAGTCTGATGCAGACTAATGAAAAACTGTTTTTT
TRBD2	.	TRBV14	TRBJ2-1	CASSQVLAGPYNEQFF	TGTGCCAGCAGCCAAGTACTAGCGGGCCCATACAATGAGCAGTTCTTC
.	.	TRBV7-3	TRBJ2-5	CASSPGSGETQYF	TGTGCCAGCAGCCCTGGGAGTGGGGAGACCCAGTACTTC
.	.	TRBV19	TRBJ1-1	CASRRDRGGTEAFF	TGTGCCAGTAGGAGGGACCGAGGGGGCACTGAAGCTTTCTTT
TRBD1	.	TRBV5-6	TRBJ2-2	CASSLGLGDRVTGELFF	TGTGCCAGCAGCCTGGGGCTAGGGGACAGGGTAACCGGGGAGCTGTTTTTT
TRBD1	few	TRBV9	TRBJ1-5	CASSAGGDRGTQPQHF	TGTGCCAGCAGCGCCGGCGGGGACAGGGGGACGCAGCCCCAGCATTTT
TRBD1	.	TRBV18	TRBJ1-4	CASSPTGATNEKLFF	TGTGCCAGCTCACCGACAGGGGCAACTAATGAAAAACTGTTTTTT
TRBD2	.	TRBV13	TRBJ2-2	CASSPRGDGELFF	TGTGCCAGCAGCCCCCGGGGGGACGGGGAGCTGTTTTTT
.	.	TRBV27	TRBJ1-5	CASSLNRGNQPQHF	TGTGCCAGCAGTTTGAATAGGGGGAATCAGCCCCAGCATTTT
TRBD2	.	TRBV10-3	TRBJ2-5	CAISEYGAGGLQETQYF	TGTGCCATCAGTGAGTATGGAGCGGGAGGCTTACAAGAGACCCAGTACTTC
.	.	TRBV6-2/TRBV6-3	TRBJ1-4	CASSRSTLQGINEKLFF	TGTGCCAGCAGCCGTTCGACCCTACAGGGCATTAATGAAAAACTGTTTTTT
.	few	TRBV6-1	TRBJ1-2	CASSEASGGGGYTF	TGTGCCAGCAGTGAAGCCTCGGGAGGGGGTGGCTACACCTTC
.	.	TRBV30	TRBJ1-1	CAWSDGGNTEAFF	TGTGCCTGGAGTGACGGAGGAAACACTGAAGCTTTCTTT
TRBD1	.	TRBV27	TRBJ2-1	CASSWDRAYNEQFF	TGTGCCAGCAGCTGGGACAGGGCCTACAATGAGCAGTTCTTC
TRBD1	.	TRBV30	TRBJ1-2	CAWSGQGHGNYGYTF	TGTGCCTGGAGTGGACAGGGACATGGTAACTATGGCTACACCTTC
.	once	TRBV12-3/TRBV12-4	TRBJ2-5	CASSGIQETQYF	TGTGCCAGCAGCGGGATCCAAGAGACCCAGTACTTC
.	.	TRBV5-1	TRBJ2-1	CASSPGTFYERNEQFF	TGCGCCAGCAGCCCCGGGACTTTTTATGAGAGGAATGAGCAGTTCTTC
.	.	TRBV12-3/TRBV12-4	TRBJ1-1	CASRNRVFAEAFF	TGTGCCAGTAGAAACAGGGTTTTCGCTGAAGCTTTCTTT
.	.	TRBV28	TRBJ2-2	CASMRETNTGELFF	TGTGCCAGCATGAGGGAAACGAACACCGGGGAGCTGTTTTTT
.	.	TRBV30	TRBJ1-5	CAWSVGGHQPQHF	TGTGCCTGGAGTGTCGGGGGGCATCAGCCCCAGCATTTT
TRBD1	.	TRBV4-1	TRBJ1-2	CASSHDKGQGSYTF	TGCGCCAGCAGCCACGATAAAGGACAGGGTTCCTACACCTTC
.	.	TRBV6-5	TRBJ2-3	CASSYRPRDTQYF	TGTGCCAGCAGTTACCGTCCGCGAGATACGCAGTATTTT
TRBD2	.	TRBV20-1	TRBJ2-7	CSASLAGVLSEQYF	TGCAGTGCTAGTTTAGCGGGAGTCTTATCCGAGCAGTACTTC
TRBD2	.	TRBV11-3	TRBJ2-1	CASSLGGRKNNEQFF	TGTGCCAGCAGCTTAGGCGGGAGGAAAAACAATGAGCAGTTCTTC
TRBD1	few	TRBV19	TRBJ1-2	CASRDRQQTYGYTF	TGTGCCAGTCGGGACAGGCAGCAGACCTATGGCTACACCTTC
TRBD1	.	TRBV11-1	TRBJ1-5	CASSPDRGGQPQHF	TGTGCCAGCAGCCCGGACAGGGGAGGCCAGCCCCAGCATTTT
.	.	TRBV28	TRBJ1-2	CASSSAGIRYGYTF	TGTGCCAGCAGTTCGGCAGGGATACGCTATGGCTACACCTTC
.	.	TRBV21-1	TRBJ1-5	CASSKTRTVYSNQPQHF	TGTGCCAGCAGCAAGACCCGGACAGTTTATAGCAATCAGCCCCAGCATTTT
.	.	TRBV18	TRBJ1-2	CASSSKGGDYGYTF	TGTGCCAGCTCATCAAAAGGGGGGGACTATGGCTACACCTTC
TRBD1	.	TRBV6-5	TRBJ1-5	CASSYSDRAGSQPQHF	TGTGCCAGCAGTTACTCTGACAGGGCAGGCAGTCAGCCCCAGCATTTT
.	.	TRBV18	TRBJ2-1	CASSSTGYNEQFF	TGTGCCAGCTCATCCACAGGGTACAATGAGCAGTTCTTC
.	.	TRBV5-1	TRBJ2-5	CASSLDGGVQETQYF	TGCGCCAGCAGCTTGGATGGAGGGGTCCAAGAGACCCAGTACTTC
.	.	TRBV3-1/TRBV3-2	TRBJ1-4	CASSGNRALNEKLFF	TGTGCCAGCAGCGGGAACAGGGCATTAAATGAAAAACTGTTTTTT
.	.	TRBV2	TRBJ2-1	CASSDWGHPRNEQFF	TGTGCCAGTTCCGACTGGGGCCACCCGCGGAATGAGCAGTTCTTC